Sequencing of this TCR beta chain was carried out in a study of blood T cell repertoires in COVID-19. Profiling relied on immunoSEQ multiplex PCR, and the TCRdb table lists in-frame clones only, not all of them. This sample has more than 90,000 clones, with roughly nine tenths found just once. CDR1 is MDHEN and CDR2 is SYDVKM in the germline V gene. The CDR3 has 11 amino acids. Trimming left V 3 bases short and J 4 bases short, with 3 bases between. V is TRBV28 and J is TRBJ1-2; D not certain. The specimen was peripheral blood. This receptor was identified in a man in his forties or fifties with acute or convalescent COVID-19. CDR3 protein: CASSFGYGYTF. CDR3 DNA: TGTGCCAGCAGTTTCGGCTATGGCTACACCTTC.